This T cell receptor beta chain was identified in a study of vaccination and CD4 T cells after COVID-19. On this clonotype: The antigen is unknown.

Trimming shortened V by 2 bases and J by 1 base, and 20 bases separated the two germline ends. CDR3 length: 18 residues. Germline values: CDR1 SGHTA, CDR2 FQGNSA. Broader study findings: A median of approximately 90% of reactive clones, in convalescent patients, became evident only post-vaccination.

Cultured CD4+ T-cell DNA underwent Oncomine TCR Beta short-read sequencing. TCRdb analysed the PCR reads with MiXCR anew, one entry per CDR3 protein. The sample contains about 15,000 distinct CDR3 sequences, around 50% of which appear only once. This sample's treatment: roughly nine-day PBMC culture with coronavirus spike peptide pools or control peptides (ViraFEST assay). This TCR derives from a human donor who had recovered from COVID-19. This chain joins TRBV7-2 and TRBJ1-1; possible D gene TRBD1, 6 bases. The sequenced material came from CD4+ T cells from blood, cultured in vitro. The CDR3 sequence is CASSLKPGPGARNTEAFF. The CDR3 DNA is TGTGCCAGCAGCTTAAAACCGGGGCCAGGGGCCAGGAACACTGAAGCTTTCTTT.